This TCR beta chain emerged from a study of cytomegalovirus exposure and HLA in healthy donors. Notes on the study in general: The study found most TCR sequences rare, yet found some public TCRs in many donors. According to a subsequent analysis, TCR clusters identified in the first cohort showed a tendency to co-occur across the 120 or so validation repertoires.

Losses at the gene ends were 2 bases for V and 2 bases for J; bases not matched to a gene: 12. This CDR3 comprises 19 residues. From germline, CDR1 is MGHRA and CDR2 YSYEKL. On this clone: What it binds is unknown.

TCRdb's copy holds only in-frame clones and misses some; the assay was immunoSEQ multiplex PCR. The sample consists of tens of thousands of clones, just over 90% of them appearing once. This TCR derives from a man aged 25 to 45 in good health and CMV-seronegative. The gene calls are TRBV4-1 and TRBJ2-4; 10 nucleotides line up with TRBD1. Sequenced: PBMCs. The CDR3 here is CASSQIPGQGTGSKNIQYF. CDR3 coding DNA: TGCGCCAGCAGCCAAATCCCGGGACAGGGGACGGGTTCCAAAAACATTCAGTACTTC.